The sequence of this T cell receptor beta chain was determined in a study of T cells in Graves' hyperthyroidism and ophthalmopathy. Researchers took RNA transcripts and amplified the TCR beta CDR3 regions from them. The primer set for the first-round RT-PCR of the TCR CDR3 was HTBI. TCRdb itself ran the multiplex PCR reads through MiXCR, one entry per CDR3 protein. The sample includes about 560,000 distinct CDR3 sequences, 15% to 20% seen only once; the top ten take more than 15%. This clonotype was detected only a few times. With 0 bases removed from V and 3 bases from J, the gap between germline ends came to 13 bases. CDR1 LGHNA and CDR2 YSLEER come from the germline V gene. This CDR3 contains 16 residues.

The sample taken for sequencing was blood. The receptor's source is a woman between 18 and 30 years old with Graves' hyperthyroidism. This rearrangement joins TRBV4-3 to TRBJ2-3; D might be TRBD1 (6 bases). CDR3 DNA sequence: TGCGCCAGCAGCCAAGATACAGGGAAAGGGACAGATACGCAGTATTTT. Amino acid sequence: CASSQDTGKGTDTQYF.